Below are 18 T cell receptor beta chains sequenced from a single sample in a study of control samples from healthy donors and cancer patients. Some clones are missing from TCRdb's copy, which holds only in-frame ones; the method was immunoSEQ multiplex PCR. The sample table includes some 180,000 clones. Sequenced: blood. These receptors came from a woman aged 30 to 39 in good health.

The chain links TRBV9 to TRBJ2-5; D remains ambiguous. V lost 0 bases and J lost 5, with 11 bases in between. Germline loops: CDR1 SGDLS, CDR2 YYNGEE. The CDR3 runs to 14 residues. CDR3 bases: TGTGCCAGCAGCGTAGCAGGTCGTACGGAGACCCAGTACTTC. It codes for CASSVAGRTETQYF. Based on the CDR3 plus reference TRBV9 and TRBJ2-5, the full variable domain is DSGVTQTPKHLITATGQRVTLRCSPRSGDLSVYWYQQSLDQGLQFLIQYYNGEERAKGNILERFSAQQFPDLHSELNLSSLELGDSALYFCASSVAGRTETQYFGPGTRLLVL.

This sequence joins TRBV18 and TRBJ2-7; D not resolved. In germline, CDR1 is KGHSH, CDR2 LQKENI. The CDR3 totals 17 residues. Trimming took off 3 bases at V and 1 base at J, with 19 bases between the two ends. This chain's CDR3 is CASSPRVGTPLSYEQYF. CDR3 DNA: TGTGCCAGCTCACCCCGGGTTGGCACTCCACTGTCCTACGAGCAGTACTTC.

This chain uses TRBV13 with TRBJ1-2, with D possibly TRBD1 on 6 matching bases. Per germline, CDR1 PRHDT and CDR2 FYEKMQ (reference sequence). The CDR3 has 12 residues. Trimming cost V 5 bases and J 8 bases, with 12 bases left between them. CDR3 sequence reads: CASSPGGGGYTF. The CDR3 DNA follows: TGTGCCAGCAGCCCTGGAGGGGGAGGCTACACCTTC.

The chain recombines TRBV6-1 with TRBJ1-2; no clear D gene. The CDR3 is 17 amino acids. Germline V gene lookup returns CDR1 MNHNS and CDR2 SASEGT. V lost 1 base to trimming and J lost 5 bases, with 20 bases between them. Here the CDR3 reads CASSEEAYGGMGYGYTF. The CDR3 DNA follows: TGTGCCAGCAGTGAAGAGGCTTACGGAGGAATGGGGTATGGCTACACCTTC.

The rearrangement joins TRBV27 to TRBJ2-2; tentative D call: TRBD1 (5 bases). The CDR3 consists of 13 residues. V shed 7 bases and J shed 3 bases, with 9 bases lying between them. Germline V gene lookup returns CDR1 MNHEY and CDR2 SMNVEV (reference sequence). DNA for the CDR3: TGTGCCAGCAACAGGTTGGACACCGGGGAGCTGTTTTTT. Translating it yields CASNRLDTGELFF.

This chain uses TRBV6-1 with TRBJ2-1, with D unclear. CDR3 size: 13 residues. Germline loops: CDR1 MNHNS, CDR2 SASEGT. Trimming removed 1 base at V and 7 bases at J, with 8 bases between. The CDR3: CASSEVRMNEQFF. The CDR3 coding sequence is TGTGCCAGCAGTGAAGTGCGAATGAATGAGCAGTTCTTC.

The chain couples TRBV9 to TRBJ1-2, with TRBD1 as a possible D gene (6 bases). Deletions cut 0 bases from V and 8 bases from J, with 23 bases between. Germline V lookup: CDR1 SGDLS, CDR2 YYNGEE. The CDR3 is 17 amino acids. CDR3 loop: CASSVATPRGGGGGYTF. The CDR3 DNA sequence: TGTGCCAGCAGCGTAGCCACCCCTAGAGGGGGGGGTGGGGGCTACACCTTC. Based on the CDR3 plus reference TRBV9 and TRBJ1-2, the full variable domain is DSGVTQTPKHLITATGQRVTLRCSPRSGDLSVYWYQQSLDQGLQFLIQYYNGEERAKGNILERFSAQQFPDLHSELNLSSLELGDSALYFCASSVATPRGGGGGYTFGSGTRLTVV.

The V gene is TRBV6-5, the J gene TRBJ1-1; possible D gene TRBD1, 5 bases. This CDR3 region has 16 residues. Germline lookup yields CDR1 MNHEY and CDR2 SVGAGI. Trimming pared 0 bases from V and 2 bases from J, leaving 13 bases between. CDR3 coding DNA: TGTGCCAGCAGTTACTCAGTGGGGGGGAGCAACACTGAAGCTTTCTTT. It encodes CASSYSVGGSNTEAFF.

The CDR3 bases are TGTGCCAGTAGTCCGACAGGGGTCGGCTATGGCTACACCTTC. Its protein is CASSPTGVGYGYTF. The chain combines TRBV19 with TRBJ1-2; 8 nucleotides agree with TRBD1. The length of the CDR3 is 14 residues. Germline V gives CDR1 LNHDA, CDR2 SQIVND (reference sequence). J gave up 4 bases and V 5 bases, and 6 bases lay outside the gene matches.

The chain is built from TRBV19 and TRBJ1-2, with 9 nucleotides matching TRBD1. The CDR3 runs to 14 residues. Germline CDR1 is LNHDA and CDR2 is SQIVND (reference sequence). The V and J ends lost 7 bases and 7 bases, in that order; junction bases with no gene match: 10. The CDR3 sequence is CASIEGDRVSGYTF. In DNA form, the CDR3 reads TGTGCCAGTATTGAAGGGGACAGGGTAAGTGGCTACACCTTC.

This chain joins TRBV13 and TRBJ2-7; D uncertain. The CDR3 has 13 amino acids. Germline loops: CDR1 PRHDT, CDR2 FYEKMQ (reference sequence). V lost 5 bases and J 0 bases, leaving 8 bases between the germline ends. CDR3 nucleotide sequence: TGTGCCAGCAGCCCTTCTCGCTCCTACGAGCAGTACTTC. Translated, it gives CASSPSRSYEQYF.

The gene calls are TRBV30 and TRBJ1-5, with 7 bases fitting TRBD1. CDR3 length: 16 residues. Unmatched junction bases numbered 9, after V lost 3 bases and J lost 1 base. Germline CDR1 GTSNPN, CDR2 SVGIG (reference sequence). Here the CDR3 reads CAWSATRGRSNQPQHF. The CDR3 DNA sequence: TGTGCCTGGAGCGCTACTAGGGGGCGAAGCAATCAGCCCCAGCATTTT.

This sequence joins TRBV5-1 and TRBJ1-1; possible D gene TRBD1, 5 bases. The length of the CDR3 is 14 residues. Germline V gene lookup returns CDR1 SGHRS and CDR2 YFSETQ. Trimming stripped 2 bases from V and 0 bases from J, with 8 bases between. The CDR3 nucleotides read TGCGCCAGCAGCTTTGGGGACCTGAACACTGAAGCTTTCTTT. Its translation is CASSFGDLNTEAFF.

The chain carries TRBV27 and TRBJ2-7; a weak D match, TRBD2 (6 bases). CDR3 size: 14 residues. Trimming took off 5 bases at V and 1 base at J, with 12 bases between the two ends. The germline V gene has CDR1 MNHEY and CDR2 SMNVEV (reference sequence). CDR3 bases: TGTGCCAGCAGTCCGGGGGTTCCATCCTACGAGCAGTACTTC. Translated: CASSPGVPSYEQYF.

The V call is TRBV4-1, the J call TRBJ2-5; D assignment may be TRBD1 or TRBD2 (6 bases each). The germline V and J ends were trimmed by 0 bases and 2 bases, with 16 bases remaining between them. Germline-derived CDR1 and CDR2 are MGHRA and YSYEKL. The CDR3 extends over 17 amino acids. The CDR3 sequence is CASSQDRPGALQETQYF. The CDR3 bases are TGCGCCAGCAGCCAAGATAGGCCGGGGGCGCTTCAAGAGACCCAGTACTTC.

This chain links TRBV7-9 with TRBJ1-2, with TRBD1 matching 9 bases. The germline gives CDR1 SEHNR, CDR2 FQNEAQ (reference sequence). This CDR3 is built from 15 residues. V was pared by 1 base and J by 7 bases, with 7 bases of the junction left unmatched. CDR3 sequence reads: CASSLEWDRATGYTF. In nucleotides, the CDR3 is TGTGCCAGCAGCTTAGAGTGGGACAGGGCGACTGGCTACACCTTC.

The chain couples TRBV25-1 to TRBJ1-2; D perhaps matches TRBD1 (5 bases). CDR3 size: 13 residues. Germline loops: CDR1 MGHDK, CDR2 SYGVNS. Trimming pared 1 base from V and 4 bases from J, leaving 7 bases between. The CDR3 loop is CASSEFGAYGYTF. CDR3 nucleotides: TGTGCCAGCAGTGAATTTGGGGCCTATGGCTACACCTTC.

V is TRBV30 and J is TRBJ1-1; D is unresolved. This CDR3 is built from 14 residues. Trimming cost V 0 bases and J 2 bases, with 10 bases left between them. Germline V gene sequence: CDR1 GTSNPN, CDR2 SVGIG (reference sequence). The CDR3 spells CAWSVHEVNTEAFF. The CDR3 DNA reads TGTGCCTGGAGTGTACACGAAGTAAACACTGAAGCTTTCTTT.